What follows are 4 T cell receptor beta chains derived from one specimen sequenced in a study of cytomegalovirus exposure and HLA in healthy donors. Use of 60 Vbeta and 13 Jbeta primers characterized the PCR. Sequencing was performed with immunoSEQ multiplex PCR; in TCRdb, only in-frame clones are kept and a portion is missing. The sample has around 67,000 clones; approximately 80% are singletons. Sequenced material: PBMCs. These receptors came from a man younger than 35 in good health and CMV-seropositive.

The J gene is TRBJ2-1, the V gene TRBV6-4; 9 bases line up with TRBD2. Germline CDR1 is MRHNA and CDR2 is SNTAGT. The CDR3 is 14 amino acids. Trimming removed 5 bases from V and 9 bases from J; junction bases left unmatched: 8. The CDR3 sequence is CASSPSGESPEQFF. The CDR3 DNA sequence: TGTGCCAGCAGTCCTAGCGGGGAGTCCCCTGAGCAGTTCTTC.

The chain employs TRBV27 and TRBJ1-6; maybe TRBD1 (5 bases). The V end lost 3 bases, the J end lost 7 bases, and 7 bases lay between the germline ends. CDR1 is MNHEY and CDR2 is SMNVEV in the germline V gene (reference sequence). The CDR3 length is 13 residues. The CDR3 is CASSLAGNSPLHF. The CDR3 bases are TGTGCCAGCAGTTTGGCAGGGAATTCACCCCTCCACTTT.

The V call is TRBV19, the J call TRBJ2-7, with D hard to call. This CDR3 has 14 amino acids. Germline CDR1 LNHDA, CDR2 SQIVND (reference sequence). The V gene lost 7 bases and the J gene lost 0 bases, with 13 bases spanning the gap. The CDR3 here is CASTLDRSSYEQYF. The CDR3 coding sequence is TGTGCCAGTACCCTAGACCGAAGCTCCTACGAGCAGTACTTC.

This chain uses TRBV30 with TRBJ1-4; D is possibly TRBD1 (6 bases). The CDR3 is made up of 12 amino acids. CDR1 is GTSNPN, CDR2 SVGIG, per germline (reference sequence). The CDR3: CATGTQDGKLFF. CDR3 nucleotides: TGTGCAACTGGGACACAGGATGGAAAACTGTTTTTT.